Listed below are T cell receptor beta chains from one sample, sequenced in a study of T cell responses to AZD1222 COVID-19 vaccine. Profiled with immunoSEQ multiplex PCR; TCRdb holds only in-frame clones, not every one. The sample has roughly 130,000 clones, roughly 92% seen once; the top ten hold roughly 4%. The input for sequencing was peripheral blood, taken 28 days after the second AZD1222 dose. The receptors come from an adult who received the AZD1222 COVID-19 vaccine. CDR3s include the opening cysteine and the closing phenylalanine or tryptophan. Each record gives: V gene, D gene, J gene, CDR3 protein. D genes are given only for firm matches.

V gene: TRBV2; D gene: -; J gene: TRBJ2-2; CDR3 protein: CARTTGNTGELFF
V gene: TRBV7-2; D gene: TRBD1; J gene: TRBJ2-5; CDR3 protein: CASSLLGQDGRETQYF
V gene: TRBV11-2; D gene: TRBD1; J gene: TRBJ1-1; CDR3 protein: CASSLGGGTGDAFF
V gene: TRBV18; D gene: TRBD2; J gene: TRBJ2-1; CDR3 protein: CASSIGLAGKQNEQFF
V gene: TRBV6-2/TRBV6-3; D gene: TRBD2; J gene: TRBJ2-7; CDR3 protein: CASSYLTLADPYEQYF
V gene: TRBV7-9; D gene: TRBD1; J gene: TRBJ2-1; CDR3 protein: CARGQAGDEQFF
V gene: TRBV29-1; D gene: TRBD2; J gene: TRBJ2-7; CDR3 protein: CSVGNGGALDEQYF
V gene: TRBV11-2; D gene: TRBD2; J gene: TRBJ2-7; CDR3 protein: CASSYRMASGYSYEQYF
V gene: TRBV6-2/TRBV6-3; D gene: -; J gene: TRBJ2-7; CDR3 protein: CASSLRTGKKYF
V gene: TRBV14; D gene: -; J gene: TRBJ1-2; CDR3 protein: CASSPALGDTLYGYTF
V gene: TRBV18; D gene: TRBD1; J gene: TRBJ1-3; CDR3 protein: CASSPRTGDRSGNTIYF
V gene: TRBV5-1; D gene: TRBD2; J gene: TRBJ2-1; CDR3 protein: CASSLGLADNEQFF
V gene: TRBV28; D gene: -; J gene: TRBJ1-6; CDR3 protein: CASYWGSSPLHF
V gene: TRBV7-2; D gene: TRBD1; J gene: TRBJ1-1; CDR3 protein: CASSWTGGNTEAFF
V gene: TRBV9; D gene: TRBD2; J gene: TRBJ2-3; CDR3 protein: CASSSGLAGGMDTQYF
V gene: TRBV19; D gene: TRBD1; J gene: TRBJ1-5; CDR3 protein: CASSKGQGAYQPQHF
V gene: TRBV29-1; D gene: TRBD1; J gene: TRBJ1-2; CDR3 protein: CSVEDRALYGYTF
V gene: TRBV7-7; D gene: -; J gene: TRBJ2-1; CDR3 protein: CASSLDLGANNEQFF
V gene: TRBV19; D gene: -; J gene: TRBJ1-4; CDR3 protein: CASRSGPTNEKLFF
V gene: TRBV6-6; D gene: TRBD2; J gene: TRBJ2-4; CDR3 protein: CASSLGTSGRMNIQYF
V gene: TRBV6-4; D gene: -; J gene: TRBJ1-5; CDR3 protein: CASSEPLWRDSNQPQHF
V gene: TRBV27; D gene: TRBD1; J gene: TRBJ1-1; CDR3 protein: CASTPGTGRSDGEAFF
V gene: TRBV19; D gene: -; J gene: TRBJ2-7; CDR3 protein: CASSMRGQSSYEQYF
V gene: TRBV12-3/TRBV12-4; D gene: -; J gene: TRBJ1-2; CDR3 protein: CASSLTGGYGYTF
V gene: TRBV23-1; D gene: -; J gene: TRBJ1-2; CDR3 protein: CASSQPGCVGGYTF
V gene: TRBV5-6; D gene: -; J gene: TRBJ1-4; CDR3 protein: CASSFYGTNEKLFF
V gene: TRBV11-2; D gene: -; J gene: TRBJ1-1; CDR3 protein: CASSLGRTTEAFF
V gene: TRBV4-3; D gene: TRBD2; J gene: TRBJ2-1; CDR3 protein: CASSQRGALYDEQFF
V gene: TRBV27; D gene: -; J gene: TRBJ1-5; CDR3 protein: CASSLWAGTFEPQHF
V gene: TRBV9; D gene: -; J gene: TRBJ2-3; CDR3 protein: CASSAGGGLNTQYF
V gene: TRBV11-2; D gene: -; J gene: TRBJ1-1; CDR3 protein: CASSFGLVWDEAFF
V gene: TRBV7-2; D gene: -; J gene: TRBJ1-5; CDR3 protein: CASSLTPYSNQPQHF
V gene: TRBV4-2; D gene: -; J gene: TRBJ2-4; CDR3 protein: CASSQDPYSGKAVGAKNIQYF
V gene: TRBV4-1; D gene: -; J gene: TRBJ1-2; CDR3 protein: CASSQDGPAEFYGYTF
V gene: TRBV10-2; D gene: TRBD1; J gene: TRBJ1-1; CDR3 protein: CASRGLDRNTEAFF
V gene: TRBV7-7; D gene: -; J gene: TRBJ2-1; CDR3 protein: CASSLGLGRRSYNEQFF
V gene: TRBV9; D gene: -; J gene: TRBJ1-6; CDR3 protein: CASSVEQDNSPLHF
V gene: TRBV12-3/TRBV12-4; D gene: -; J gene: TRBJ2-7; CDR3 protein: CASSLEGREQYF
V gene: TRBV6-1; D gene: -; J gene: TRBJ2-2; CDR3 protein: CASSEARWEWDTGELFF
V gene: TRBV7-9; D gene: TRBD2; J gene: TRBJ2-7; CDR3 protein: CASSKTGTSGKEAYEQYF
V gene: TRBV5-1; D gene: -; J gene: TRBJ2-1; CDR3 protein: CASSITPSGIDGEQFF
V gene: TRBV4-1; D gene: TRBD2; J gene: TRBJ2-3; CDR3 protein: CASSTRGGNADTQYF
V gene: TRBV5-4; D gene: TRBD2; J gene: TRBJ2-2; CDR3 protein: CASSPPSGEGTGELFF
V gene: TRBV19; D gene: -; J gene: TRBJ1-4; CDR3 protein: CASSGPDSGELFF